Presented here are 12 T cell receptor beta chains from one specimen sequenced in a study of blood T cell repertoires in COVID-19. TCRdb's copy holds only in-frame clones and misses some; the assay was immunoSEQ multiplex PCR. Seen here are some 330,000 clones, roughly 86% observed once, and the top ten hold around 1.9%. The sequenced material came from PBMCs or T cells enriched from blood (not recorded which). The receptors were gathered from a man aged 40-49 years in a cohort exposed to, infected with or recovered from COVID-19 (not recorded which).

This clone showed up just a few times. This CDR3 reads CASQTSGNTGELFF. Here the CDR3 DNA reads TGTGCCAGCCAGACTAGCGGGAATACCGGGGAGCTGTTTTTT. This chain joins TRBV2 and TRBJ2-2, with 11 bases matching TRBD2. Trimming cost V 8 bases and J 5 bases; bases outside gene matches: 4. Germline assignment: CDR1 SNHLY and CDR2 FYNNEI. The CDR3 totals 14 residues.

The rearrangement joins TRBV11-2 to TRBJ2-5; 8 bases line up with TRBD2. V trimming: 0 bases; J trimming: 4 bases; junction bases outside the gene matches: 13. The CDR3 covers 18 residues. From germline, CDR1 is SGHAT and CDR2 FQNNGV. The CDR3 is CASSLDLWAGGSGETQYF. CDR3 coding DNA: TGTGCCAGCAGCTTAGATCTTTGGGCGGGAGGTAGTGGAGAGACCCAGTACTTC. Using reference TRBV11-2 and TRBJ2-5 for the parts outside the CDR3, the full variable domain is EAGVAQSPRYKIIEKRQSVAFWCNPISGHATLYWYQQILGQGPKLLIQFQNNGVVDDSQLPKDRFSAERLKGVDSTLKIQPAKLEDSAVYLCASSLDLWAGGSGETQYFGPGTRLLVL.

The count of this clone is one. This rearrangement joins TRBV18 to TRBJ1-4; 12 bases fit TRBD1. The V segment lost 6 bases and the J segment 7 bases; nucleotides outside the gene matches: 6. The germline V gene has CDR1 KGHSH and CDR2 LQKENI. This CDR3 contains 15 residues. DNA for the CDR3: TGTGCCAGCTCCCTCCAGGGACAGGGGGCTGAAAAACTGTTTTTT. Residues: CASSLQGQGAEKLFF. Supplemented by reference TRBV18 and TRBJ1-4, the full variable domain reads NAGVMQNPRHLVRRRGQEARLRCSPMKGHSHVYWYRQLPEEGLKFMVYLQKENIIDESGMPKERFSAEFPKEGPSILRIQQVVRGDSAAYFCASSLQGQGAEKLFFGSGTQLSVL.

This chain uses TRBV28 with TRBJ1-3, with 8 positions matching TRBD1. The V gene end was trimmed by 6 bases and the J gene end by 2 bases; junction bases not matched to a gene: 6. In germline, CDR1 is MDHEN, CDR2 SYDVKM. This CDR3 comprises 15 residues. The CDR3 coding sequence is TGTGCCAGCAGCTCGCAGGGGGCCCCTGGAAACACCATATATTTT. Translation: CASSSQGAPGNTIYF.

The chain links TRBV9 to TRBJ1-6; D not resolved. The CDR3 sequence is 14 residues long. The germline V gene encodes CDR1 SGDLS and CDR2 YYNGEE. V shed 1 base and J shed 6 bases, with 8 bases lying between them. CDR3 protein: CASSVRTANSPLHF. CDR3 DNA sequence: TGTGCCAGCAGCGTAAGAACAGCTAATTCACCCCTCCACTTT.

J is TRBJ1-1 and V is TRBV28; 7 positions agree with TRBD1. This CDR3 is built from 15 residues. The germline V gene encodes CDR1 MDHEN and CDR2 SYDVKM. The V and J ends lost 6 bases and 1 base, in that order; junction bases with no gene match: 8. This chain's CDR3 is CASSPPHRGNTEAFF. CDR3 DNA: TGTGCCAGCAGCCCTCCTCACAGGGGGAACACTGAAGCTTTCTTT.

This clone was detected a few times. V is TRBV18 and J is TRBJ2-1; D is perhaps TRBD1 (5 bases). With 2 bases removed from V and 10 bases from J, the gap between germline ends came to 9 bases. The CDR3 is 12 residues long. Germline-derived CDR1 and CDR2 are KGHSH and LQKENI. The CDR3, as DNA: TGTGCCAGCTCACCAGGGGCTAAAGAGCAGTTCTTC. Its protein is CASSPGAKEQFF.

The rearrangement uses TRBV16 and TRBJ2-7, with D possibly matching TRBD1 (6 bases). Trimming took 0 bases from V and 1 from J, leaving 10 bases between them. Germline CDR1 and CDR2: KGHSY and FQNENV. The CDR3 totals 15 residues. The CDR3 region is CASSQSTGISYEQYF. Here the CDR3 DNA reads TGTGCCAGCAGCCAATCCACAGGGATATCCTACGAGCAGTACTTC.

The genes are TRBV30 and TRBJ2-7, with 8 bases matching TRBD2. The V segment lost 6 bases and the J segment 6 bases; nucleotides outside the gene matches: 4. Germline V gene lookup returns CDR1 GTSNPN and CDR2 SVGIG (reference sequence). This CDR3 comprises 11 residues. CDR3 sequence: CACREGVEQYF. The DNA for the CDR3 is TGTGCCTGCCGGGAGGGGGTCGAGCAGTACTTC.

V is TRBV15 and J is TRBJ2-7; tentatively, D is TRBD1 (6 bases). Germline CDR1 reads LNHNV; CDR2 reads YYDKDF (reference sequence). The CDR3 spans 15 residues. Between the trimmed V and J ends, which lost 3 bases and 4 bases, there was a span of 16 bases. DNA of the CDR3: TGTGCCACCAGCAGCCGCCGGACAGATACTTACGAGCAGTACTTC. This sequence encodes CATSSRRTDTYEQYF.

This chain links TRBV27 with TRBJ2-1, with TRBD2 matching 14 bases. Germline V gene data show CDR1 as MNHEY and CDR2 as SMNVEV (reference sequence). The CDR3 loop spans 16 amino acids. With 8 bases clipped from V and 4 bases from J, the junction kept 7 bases outside the gene matches. The CDR3 DNA sequence: TGTGCCAGCCCAGGACTAGCGGGAGGATGGTACAATGAGCAGTTCTTC. Encoded protein: CASPGLAGGWYNEQFF.

This sequence joins TRBV10-3 and TRBJ2-1; 7 bases fit TRBD2. Germline CDR1 ENHRY, CDR2 SYGVKD. The trim removed 7 bases at V and 5 bases at J, leaving 8 bases unmatched. This CDR3 comprises 14 residues. Here the CDR3 DNA reads TGTGCCATCAAGGGCGCGGGACTAAACAATGAGCAGTTCTTC. This sequence encodes CAIKGAGLNNEQFF.